The clone carrying this T cell receptor beta chain has ten or more counts. One junction end disagrees with the germline gene, perhaps due to a read error. The data stem from a study of blood T cells in healthy people across ages. This CDR3 comprises 12 residues. Germline V gene sequence: CDR1 SGHRS, CDR2 YFSETQ. A second roughly 6 to 11 cycle PCR used barcoded and J-beta primers. In TCRdb, the 5' RACE reads were re-called with MiXCR into one record per CDR3 protein. The sample lists 1.4 million or so distinct CDR3 sequences, 35% to 45% occurring once. Sequenced: blood. The V call is TRBV5-1, the J call TRBJ2-7, with D perhaps matching TRBD1 or TRBD2 (5 bases each). This TCR was recovered from a woman younger than 35 in good health. This chain's CDR3 is CASSWDGYEQYF. Written as DNA, the CDR3 is TGTGCCAGCAGTTGGGACGGTTACGAGCAGTACTTC.